Below, 23 T cell receptor beta chains from the same sample are listed, as sequenced in a study of shared clonotypes between healthy human individuals. Naive CD8 cells lacked CD45RO, underwent positive selection for CCR7 and left out terminally differentiated effector memory CD45RA+ cells. Data came from immunoSEQ multiplex PCR; TCRdb stores just in-frame clones and leaves some out. The profile covers 1.5 million to 2.5 million clones, with about 94% appearing a single time and more than 0.95% taken by the ten largest. Sequenced: naive CD8+ T cells sorted from blood. These TCRs come from a man between 18 and 29 years old in good health.

The J gene is TRBJ1-1, the V gene TRBV6-5, with a tentative D call TRBD1 (5 bases). The length of the CDR3 is 14 residues. V lost 5 bases, J lost 7 bases, and 17 bases lay in between. Germline V gene data show CDR1 as MNHEY and CDR2 as SVGAGI. This CDR3 reads CASSPYGGTDEAFF. The DNA of the CDR3 is TGTGCCAGCAGTCCATATGGGGGAACAGATGAAGCTTTCTTT.

The chain carries TRBV4-2 and TRBJ2-3; TRBD1 might be the D (7 bases). This CDR3 comprises 15 residues. V lost 3 bases and J 4 bases, leaving 14 bases between the germline ends. Germline lookup yields CDR1 LGHNA and CDR2 YNFKEQ. The CDR3 sequence: CASSQFGGGSDTQYF. The CDR3 DNA reads TGTGCCAGCAGCCAGTTTGGAGGGGGCTCAGATACGCAGTATTTT.

The J gene is TRBJ2-5, the V gene TRBV5-6; a possible D gene is TRBD2 (6 bases). From germline, CDR1 is SGHDT and CDR2 YYEEEE. This CDR3 is 16 amino acids long. Trimming shortened V by 4 bases and J by 1 base, and 17 bases separated the two germline ends. The CDR3 protein is CASSRRDQGVQETQYF. CDR3 bases: TGTGCCAGCAGCCGGCGGGACCAAGGGGTCCAAGAGACCCAGTACTTC.

The rearrangement uses TRBV19 and TRBJ1-1; D is uncertain. Per the germline V gene, CDR1 is LNHDA and CDR2 is SQIVND (reference sequence). Trimming took 6 bases from V and 6 from J, leaving 14 bases between them. The CDR3 consists of 13 residues. The CDR3, as DNA: TGTGCCAGTAGCCCTTTTCGTGGGGCTGAAGCTTTCTTT. Translated: CASSPFRGAEAFF.

V gene TRBV5-6 combines with J gene TRBJ1-1, with D possibly being TRBD1 (5 bases). The germline CDR1 and CDR2 sequences are SGHDT and YYEEEE. With 4 bases removed from V and 7 bases from J, the gap between germline ends came to 14 bases. The CDR3 spans 13 residues. CDR3 bases: TGTGCCAGCAGCCTGGGGGGGTCACTTGAAGCTTTCTTT. Protein sequence: CASSLGGSLEAFF.

Concerning this clone: Other DNA variants within this sample encode the same CDR3. The J gene is TRBJ1-2, the V gene TRBV5-6; no reliable D call. V was shortened by 3 bases and J by 2 bases, with 5 bases between the two germline ends. CDR1 is SGHDT, CDR2 YYEEEE, per germline. This CDR3 contains 12 residues. For the CDR3, the DNA is TGTGCCAGCAGCTCACTAAACTATGGCTACACCTTC. It codes for CASSSLNYGYTF.

This clone appeared a single time. This chain joins TRBV28 and TRBJ1-2; D is uncertain. The CDR3 spans 14 residues. V lost 7 bases to trimming and J lost 3 bases, with 15 bases between them. Germline V gives CDR1 MDHEN, CDR2 SYDVKM. The CDR3 bases are TGTGCCAGCATATATTCAGGTGGCGACTATGGCTACACCTTC. Its protein product is CASIYSGGDYGYTF.

The gene calls are TRBV5-1 and TRBJ1-2, with 7 bases lining up with TRBD1. V dropped 4 bases and J dropped 4; count of bases not matched to a gene: 7. This CDR3 has 14 residues. Germline V gene data show CDR1 as SGHRS and CDR2 as YFSETQ. In nucleotides, the CDR3 is TGCGCCAGCAGCCCGACAGGGATCGGCTATGGCTACACCTTC. Amino acids: CASSPTGIGYGYTF.

The chain employs TRBV10-2 and TRBJ1-3; D perhaps matches TRBD1 (6 bases). The CDR3 loop spans 15 amino acids. CDR1 is WSHSY and CDR2 is SAAADI in the germline V gene. V lost 3 bases to trimming and J lost 8 bases, with 17 bases between them. CDR3 loop: CASSERTELTDTIYF. In nucleotides, the CDR3 is TGCGCCAGCAGTGAAAGGACAGAGCTAACCGACACCATATATTTT.

To note about this clone: The sample holds other DNA sequences that translate to the same CDR3. The chain combines TRBV2 with TRBJ2-7; D is uncertain. Trimming stripped 1 base from V and 7 bases from J, with 11 bases between. This CDR3 is 13 amino acids long. The germline V gene has CDR1 SNHLY and CDR2 FYNNEI. The CDR3 here is CASSEGPLGEQYF. CDR3 sequence (DNA): TGTGCCAGCAGTGAAGGCCCCCTGGGGGAGCAGTACTTC.

On this clone: Other DNA variants within this sample encode the same CDR3. The chain has TRBV27 and TRBJ2-3; D is unresolved. The CDR3 is 14 residues long. The V gene's germline CDR1 is MNHEY and CDR2 SMNVEV (reference sequence). Trimming pared 3 bases from V and 0 bases from J, leaving 7 bases between. This chain's CDR3 is CASSLGGSTDTQYF. CDR3 sequence (DNA): TGTGCCAGCAGTTTGGGTGGGAGCACAGATACGCAGTATTTT.

This clone was seen a single time. The chain has TRBV28 and TRBJ1-4; 11 bases line up with TRBD1. The CDR3 is 17 amino acids. V lost 4 bases, J lost 7 bases, and 11 bases stayed unmatched. Germline V gene lookup returns CDR1 MDHEN and CDR2 SYDVKM. The CDR3 DNA follows: TGTGCCAGCAGTTCCCTAGGACAGGGGGCGGGTAGTGAAAAACTGTTTTTT. Amino acids: CASSSLGQGAGSEKLFF.

The chain carries TRBV27 and TRBJ2-7; 8 nucleotides line up with TRBD1. The V gene end was trimmed by 4 bases and the J gene end by 6 bases; junction bases not matched to a gene: 8. CDR3 length: 14 amino acids. The V gene's germline CDR1 is MNHEY and CDR2 SMNVEV (reference sequence). The CDR3 nucleotides are TGTGCCAGCAGTTCCAGGGGGCCTAGACTCGAGCAGTACTTC. This gives the protein CASSSRGPRLEQYF.

V gene TRBV7-8 combines with J gene TRBJ1-1; D is unclear. Trimming took 1 base from V and 1 from J, leaving 7 bases between them. The CDR3 totals 14 residues. Germline lookup yields CDR1 SGHVS and CDR2 FQNEAQ. This chain's CDR3 is CASSLVDANTEAFF. The CDR3 nucleotides read TGTGCCAGCAGCTTAGTGGACGCGAACACTGAAGCTTTCTTT.

The chain has TRBV10-3 and TRBJ2-2; D possibly corresponds to TRBD2 (5 bases). The CDR3 covers 15 residues. CDR1 is ENHRY and CDR2 is SYGVKD in the germline V gene. Trimming stripped 2 bases from V and 5 bases from J, with 12 bases between. Here the CDR3 reads CAISEADSETGELFF. CDR3 bases: TGTGCCATCAGTGAGGCCGATAGCGAGACCGGGGAGCTGTTTTTT.

In this sample, this clone turned up once. The chain recombines TRBV4-1 with TRBJ2-7; D perhaps matches TRBD2 (7 bases). V dropped 4 bases and J dropped 2 bases, with 21 bases sitting between them. The germline V gene has CDR1 MGHRA and CDR2 YSYEKL. This CDR3 region has 17 residues. CDR3 sequence (DNA): TGCGCCAGCAGCCTTCTTCTTTTTGGGGGGGGGCCCTACGAGCAGTACTTC. Its translation: CASSLLLFGGGPYEQYF.

The rearrangement joins TRBV6-1 to TRBJ2-3, with TRBD1 matching 8 bases. This CDR3 is built from 16 residues. CDR1 MNHNS and CDR2 SASEGT come from the germline V gene. V shed 0 bases and J 6 bases; nucleotides not matched to a gene: 8. This CDR3 reads CASSEAGWTGTDTQYF. The CDR3 DNA is TGTGCCAGCAGTGAAGCGGGGTGGACAGGGACCGATACGCAGTATTTT.

V is TRBV7-9 and J is TRBJ2-1, with D tentatively TRBD2 (6 bases). From germline, CDR1 is SEHNR and CDR2 FQNEAQ (reference sequence). Deletions cut 5 bases from V and 3 bases from J, with 17 bases between. There are 16 residues in the CDR3. The CDR3 region is CASSVSGLSYYNEQFF. CDR3 coding DNA: TGTGCCAGCAGCGTTAGCGGCCTGTCGTACTACAATGAGCAGTTCTTC.

The rearrangement joins TRBV10-2 to TRBJ1-2; D is perhaps TRBD1 (6 bases). The CDR3 totals 13 residues. In germline, CDR1 is WSHSY, CDR2 SAAADI. V dropped 5 bases and J dropped 2 bases, with 9 bases sitting between them. The CDR3 sequence is CASSLQGNYGYTF. CDR3 in DNA: TGCGCCAGCAGTCTCCAGGGGAACTATGGCTACACCTTC.

In DNA form, the CDR3 reads TGTGCCAGCAGCTTGACTAGCGGAAAAGAGACCCAGTACTTC. Its translation is CASSLTSGKETQYF. The chain combines TRBV7-9 with TRBJ2-5; 9 bases agree with TRBD2. CDR3 length equals 14 residues. From germline, CDR1 is SEHNR and CDR2 FQNEAQ (reference sequence). Trimming cost V 3 bases and J 3 bases; bases outside gene matches: 2.

The chain uses TRBV11-2 and TRBJ2-5; TRBD1 agrees at 8 bases. Trimming took 5 bases from V and 0 from J; bases not matched to a gene: 5. CDR3 length: 15 amino acids. Germline lookup yields CDR1 SGHAT and CDR2 FQNNGV. This CDR3 is CASSLRTGNQETQYF. The CDR3 coding sequence is TGTGCCAGCAGCCTCCGGACAGGGAACCAAGAGACCCAGTACTTC.

The chain uses TRBV28 and TRBJ1-2, with TRBD1 as a possible D gene (6 bases). Germline lookup yields CDR1 MDHEN and CDR2 SYDVKM. This CDR3 has 14 residues. V lost 1 base and J 4 bases, leaving 10 bases between the germline ends. DNA for the CDR3: TGTGCCAGCAGTTTATTACGGGGGCTCTATGGCTACACCTTC. Amino acids: CASSLLRGLYGYTF.

A word on this clone: Other DNA sequences from this sample encode an identical CDR3 as well. The rearrangement uses TRBV30 and TRBJ2-7; possibly TRBD1 for D (5 bases). Trimming cost V 6 bases and J 1 base, with 7 bases left between them. CDR1 is GTSNPN and CDR2 is SVGIG in the germline V gene (reference sequence). The CDR3 is 11 residues long. CDR3 in DNA: TGTGCCTGCGACAGTTCCTACGAGCAGTACTTC. Amino acids: CACDSSYEQYF. Drawing the rest from reference TRBV30 and TRBJ2-7, the complete variable domain is SQTIHQWPATLVQPVGSPLSLECTVEGTSNPNLYWYRQAAGRGLQLLFYSVGIGQISSEVPQNLSASRPQDRQFILSSKKLLLSDSGFYLCACDSSYEQYFGPGTRLTVT.